This TCR beta chain was sequenced in a study of patients and donors after allogeneic stem cell transplantation. Each CDR3 protein gets one entry after TCRdb re-called the RT-PCR reads with MiXCR. Found here are about 200,000 distinct CDR3 sequences, 38% of them singletons; the top ten hold around 10%. The CDR3 totals 16 residues. Germline assignment: CDR1 SGHRS and CDR2 YFSETQ. Trimming stripped 4 bases from V and 4 bases from J, with 20 bases between. The sequence was collected from a human donor who was either an allogeneic HSCT recipient or a stem cell or donor lymphocyte infusion donor (not recorded which). It is not recorded whose cells these are; they may come from a transplant donor. The V and J genes are TRBV5-1 and TRBJ1-1; D is perhaps TRBD1 (6 bases). The sample consisted of blood, either unsorted or a sorted T cell fraction (not recorded which). CDR3 in DNA: TGCGCCAGCAGCCCGGTGATACCCTGGGGGGCCACTGAAGCTTTCTTT. Residues: CASSPVIPWGATEAFF.